This passage covers 6 T cell receptor beta chains from one sample sequenced in a study of cytomegalovirus exposure and HLA in healthy donors. The protocol was immunoSEQ multiplex PCR, while the TCRdb copy is restricted to in-frame clones and leaves out a portion. Of approximately 90,000 clones in the sample, approximately 93% were seen once. Sequences were obtained from PBMCs. The receptors were gathered from a woman aged 25 to 45 in good health and CMV-seropositive.

V gene TRBV19 combines with J gene TRBJ2-2, with D unclear. Trimming removed 0 bases at V and 4 bases at J, with 15 bases between. Germline V gene lookup returns CDR1 LNHDA and CDR2 SQIVND (reference sequence). There are 17 residues in the CDR3. CDR3 DNA: TGTGCCAGTAGTATAGATTTTCGGAGTTTGACCACCGGGGAGCTGTTTTTT. Translation gives CASSIDFRSLTTGELFF.

The chain uses TRBV6-5 and TRBJ2-7; 7 bases are a match to TRBD2. This CDR3 is built from 12 residues. V lost 6 bases, J lost 7 bases, and 6 bases stayed unmatched. CDR1 and CDR2 (germline): MNHEY, SVGAGI. CDR3 bases: TGTGCCAGCAGGCGGGGGTTGGGAGAGCAGTACTTC. The encoded protein is CASRRGLGEQYF.

This rearrangement joins TRBV11-2 to TRBJ1-3; D not certain. Germline values: CDR1 SGHAT, CDR2 FQNNGV. Trimming cost V 1 base and J 1 base, with 8 bases left between them. This CDR3 comprises 15 residues. The DNA for the CDR3 is TGTGCCAGCAGCTTAGCCTTCCAGTCTGGAAACACCATATATTTT. As protein: CASSLAFQSGNTIYF.

The chain is built from TRBV5-5 and TRBJ2-5, with 15 bases identical to TRBD2. This CDR3 is 17 amino acids long. J was trimmed by 5 bases and V by 3 bases; bases with no gene match: 8. Per the germline V gene, CDR1 is SGHKS and CDR2 is YYEKEE (reference sequence). The CDR3 DNA follows: TGTGCCAGCAGCTATACGGGACTAGCGGGAGGCGGGGAGACCCAGTACTTC. Protein sequence: CASSYTGLAGGGETQYF. Drawing the rest from reference TRBV5-5 and TRBJ2-5, the complete variable domain is DAGVTQSPTHLIKTRGQQVTLRCSPISGHKSVSWYQQVLGQGPQFIFQYYEKEERGRGNFPDRFSARQFPNYSSELNVNALLLGDSALYLCASSYTGLAGGGETQYFGPGTRLLVL.

J is TRBJ2-1 and V is TRBV6-5, with a tentative D call TRBD2 (5 bases). V lost 2 bases to trimming and J lost 6 bases, with 11 bases between them. Germline CDR1 reads MNHEY; CDR2 reads SVGAGI. The CDR3 is 14 amino acids. CDR3 residues: CASSYGVASNEQFF. The CDR3 DNA sequence: TGTGCCAGCAGTTACGGAGTAGCGTCCAATGAGCAGTTCTTC.

This sequence joins TRBV28 and TRBJ2-2, with 14 nucleotides matching TRBD2. The V gene end was trimmed by 5 bases and the J gene end by 6 bases; junction bases not matched to a gene: 14. CDR3 length equals 19 residues. Germline CDR1 is MDHEN and CDR2 is SYDVKM. The CDR3 loop is CASSGSGTSGRALAGELFF. CDR3 in DNA: TGTGCCAGCAGTGGCTCTGGGACTAGCGGGAGAGCATTGGCCGGGGAGCTGTTTTTT.